The sequence of this T cell receptor (beta chain) was determined in a study of T cells after yellow fever vaccination. This clonotype occurred many times. One entry per CDR3 protein, called by TCRdb with MiXCR from the 5' RACE reads. The table has over 300,000 distinct CDR3 sequences, over 4% seen once. There are 14 residues in the CDR3. V was trimmed by 0 bases and J by 0 bases, leaving 5 bases between them. Germline assignment: CDR1 LGHNA and CDR2 YSLEER. The sequencing here drew on PBMCs, taken 5 days after the yellow fever booster vaccination. This clonotype was obtained from a young man who received the YFV17D yellow fever vaccine. This chain joins TRBV4-3 and TRBJ2-5; D is ambiguous. The CDR3 loop is CASSQDGYQETQYF. The CDR3 DNA is TGCGCCAGCAGCCAAGACGGGTACCAAGAGACCCAGTACTTC.